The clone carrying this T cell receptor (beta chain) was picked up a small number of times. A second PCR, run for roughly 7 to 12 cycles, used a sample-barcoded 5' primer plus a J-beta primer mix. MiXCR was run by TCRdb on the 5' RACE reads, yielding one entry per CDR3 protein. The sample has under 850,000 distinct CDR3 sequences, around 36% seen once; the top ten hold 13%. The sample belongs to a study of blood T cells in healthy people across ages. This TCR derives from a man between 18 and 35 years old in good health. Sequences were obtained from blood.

CDR3 sequence: CASSPSSGGIQETQYF. CDR3 nucleotide sequence: TGTGCCAGCAGCCCATCAAGCGGGGGGATCCAAGAGACCCAGTACTTC. The gene calls are TRBV5-4 and TRBJ2-5; 9 bases line up with TRBD2. Germline V lookup: CDR1 SGHNT, CDR2 YYREEE (reference sequence). The V gene end was trimmed by 4 bases and the J gene end by 1 base; junction bases not matched to a gene: 8. CDR3 size: 16 residues.